One sample yielded the 24 T cell receptor beta chains listed below, sequenced in a study of T cells expressing NK-cell markers. TCRdb reworked the 5' RACE reads into one entry per CDR3 protein, no DNA. This sample carries 200,000 to 300,000 distinct CDR3 sequences, with around 0.37% going to the ten biggest clones. The specimen was blood T cells: a sorted CD56 or NKG2C T cell subset, CD4+ or CD8+ T cells, or bulk PBMC T cells (not recorded which). All receptors come from a man younger than 30 in good health.

This sequence joins TRBV14 and TRBJ2-1; TCRdb selects TRBD2, and the lack of DNA leaves this call unchecked. Germline V gene data show CDR1 as SGHDN and CDR2 as FVKESK. CDR3 length: 14 amino acids. The CDR3 is CASGKRESYNEQFF.

This rearrangement joins TRBV5-1 to TRBJ2-4; TCRdb calls TRBD2, which cannot be checked without DNA. CDR3 length equals 13 residues. Germline V lookup: CDR1 SGHRS, CDR2 YFSETQ. CDR3: CASSPSGSDIQYF.

The chain uses TRBV5-6 and TRBJ2-1; no DNA is available, so the TRBD2 call from TCRdb remains unchecked. The CDR3 loop spans 17 amino acids. Germline lookup yields CDR1 SGHDT and CDR2 YYEEEE. CDR3 in amino acids: CASSLSVRTSAYNEQFF.

The V and J genes are TRBV12-3 or TRBV12-4 and TRBJ1-1; TCRdb designates TRBD1, a call that cannot be tested without DNA. The CDR3 covers 15 residues. The CDR3 sequence: CASSLDGQGAFEAFF.

The CDR3 region is CASSQDLVPGELFF. The chain joins TRBV4-2 to TRBJ2-2; TCRdb reports TRBD2, a call that lacks DNA to check it against. The V gene's germline CDR1 is LGHNA and CDR2 YNFKEQ. This CDR3 has 14 amino acids.

The rearrangement uses TRBV15 and TRBJ2-5; TCRdb's assignment of TRBD1 cannot be checked, as there is no DNA. This CDR3 region has 14 residues. CDR1 and CDR2 (germline): LNHNV, YYDKDF (reference sequence). Here the CDR3 reads CATSNRDRWETQYF.

The chain links TRBV20-1 to TRBJ2-1; the TCRdb call, TRBD1, lacks DNA for checking. Germline assignment: CDR1 DFQATT and CDR2 SNEGSKA (reference sequence). The CDR3 has 15 amino acids. The CDR3: CSARDSSGGHNEQFF.

V usage is TRBV5-1 and J usage is TRBJ2-5; the D call of TRBD2 rests on TCRdb alone, since no DNA is present to check it. The CDR3 length is 17 residues. Germline V CDR1 and CDR2: SGHRS, YFSETQ. This chain's CDR3 is CASSLVRGASEQETQYF. Looking up the rest from reference TRBV5-1 and TRBJ2-5 gives the full variable domain: KAGVTQTPRYLIKTRGQQVTLSCSPISGHRSVSWYQQTPGQGLQFLFEYFSETQRNKGNFPGRFSGRQFSNSRSEMNVSTLELGDSALYLCASSLVRGASEQETQYFGPGTRLLVL.

V is TRBV24-1 and J is TRBJ2-3. The CDR3 contains 13 residues. CDR1 is KGHDR and CDR2 is SFDVKD in the germline V gene. The CDR3 is CATSDQYTDTQYF.

The V and J genes are TRBV12-3 or TRBV12-4 and TRBJ2-5. The CDR3 runs to 14 residues. The CDR3 sequence: CASSLSSQQETQYF.

The chain combines TRBV6-1 with TRBJ1-3. Germline V gives CDR1 MNHNS, CDR2 SASEGT. This CDR3 is built from 15 residues. CDR3 sequence: CASRSRQGSGNTIYF.

J is TRBJ2-1 and V is TRBV12-3 or TRBV12-4; TCRdb's assignment of TRBD2 cannot be checked, as there is no DNA. The CDR3 covers 14 residues. The CDR3 protein is CASSRDSGYNEQFF.

This rearrangement joins TRBV19 to TRBJ1-4; TCRdb outputs TRBD1, but without DNA this stays unchecked. From germline, CDR1 is LNHDA and CDR2 SQIVND (reference sequence). CDR3 length: 16 residues. CDR3 protein: CASRNLIRTGYGKLFF.

This sequence joins TRBV10-3 and TRBJ1-3; the D call from TCRdb, TRBD1, cannot be confirmed without DNA. The CDR3 contains 15 residues. CDR1 is ENHRY, CDR2 SYGVKD, per germline. The CDR3 loop reads CAISGTLNSGNTIYF.

The chain recombines TRBV29-1 with TRBJ2-2; TCRdb outputs TRBD2, but without DNA this stays unchecked. CDR1 SQVTM and CDR2 ANQGSEA come from the germline V gene. This CDR3 is 14 amino acids long. The CDR3 protein is CSVTSGATAGELFF.

The CDR3 sequence: CASSRLAGSGEQFF. The rearrangement links TRBV6-1 to TRBJ2-1; TCRdb gives TRBD2 as the D gene, but with no DNA this cannot be confirmed. The CDR3 is 14 residues long. Germline V gene sequence: CDR1 MNHNS, CDR2 SASEGT.

The V gene is TRBV5-1, the J gene TRBJ2-4; TCRdb reports TRBD1, a call that lacks DNA to check it against. CDR3 length: 16 residues. The germline V gene encodes CDR1 SGHRS and CDR2 YFSETQ. CDR3 loop: CASSPGQILAKNIQYF.

The gene calls are TRBV5-6 and TRBJ2-7; absent DNA, TCRdb's TRBD1 call cannot be checked. CDR1 and CDR2 (germline): SGHDT, YYEEEE. This CDR3 spans 15 amino acids. The CDR3 sequence is CASSVRAFPHYEQYF.

V and J are TRBV10-1 and TRBJ1-5. The CDR3 has 13 residues. Germline V gene sequence: CDR1 WNHNN, CDR2 SYGVQD (reference sequence). The chain's CDR3 is CASRHISNQPQHF.

J is TRBJ2-5 and V is TRBV24-1; TCRdb's D gene call, TRBD2, goes unchecked for lack of DNA. This CDR3 is 16 amino acids long. Germline V gene data show CDR1 as KGHDR and CDR2 as SFDVKD. The CDR3 protein is CATSDLTSGRIETQYF.

The rearrangement links TRBV20-1 to TRBJ1-1; TCRdb calls TRBD1, which cannot be checked without DNA. The CDR3 spans 15 residues. Germline V gene data show CDR1 as DFQATT and CDR2 as SNEGSKA (reference sequence). CDR3 amino acids: CSASGTGGINTEAFF.

This chain uses TRBV9 with TRBJ2-1; there is no DNA to check the TCRdb D call of TRBD2. CDR3 length: 13 amino acids. Per the germline V gene, CDR1 is SGDLS and CDR2 is YYNGEE. The CDR3 loop reads CASSWRAWNEQFF.

The genes are TRBV5-4 and TRBJ2-5; TCRdb lists TRBD2, though no DNA is available to test this call. Looked up from germline, CDR1 is SGHNT and CDR2 is YYREEE (reference sequence). This CDR3 has 16 residues. CDR3 sequence: CASSSQTLLVLETQYF. The full variable domain, its missing parts supplied by reference TRBV5-4 and TRBJ2-5, is ETGVTQSPTHLIKTRGQQVTLRCSSQSGHNTVSWYQQALGQGPQFIFQYYREEENGRGNFPPRFSGLQFPNYSSELNVNALELDDSALYLCASSSQTLLVLETQYFGPGTRLLVL.

V and J are TRBV12-3 or TRBV12-4 and TRBJ2-7; TCRdb's D call of TRBD1 is untestable without DNA. The CDR3 length is 14 residues. The CDR3 region is CASRAGTGVYEQYF.